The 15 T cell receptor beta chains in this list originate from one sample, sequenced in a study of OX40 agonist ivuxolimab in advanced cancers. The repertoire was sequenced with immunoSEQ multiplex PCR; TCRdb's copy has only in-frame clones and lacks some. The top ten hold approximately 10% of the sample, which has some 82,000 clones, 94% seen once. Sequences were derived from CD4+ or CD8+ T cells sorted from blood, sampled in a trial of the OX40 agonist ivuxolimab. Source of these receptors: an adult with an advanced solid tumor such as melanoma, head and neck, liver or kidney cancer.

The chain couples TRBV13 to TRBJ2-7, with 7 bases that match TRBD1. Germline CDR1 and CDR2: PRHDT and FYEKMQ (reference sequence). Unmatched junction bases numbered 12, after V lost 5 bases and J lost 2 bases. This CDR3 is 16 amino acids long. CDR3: CASSTRQGTHAYEQYF. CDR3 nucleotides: TGTGCCAGCAGCACCCGACAGGGAACTCACGCCTACGAGCAGTACTTC.

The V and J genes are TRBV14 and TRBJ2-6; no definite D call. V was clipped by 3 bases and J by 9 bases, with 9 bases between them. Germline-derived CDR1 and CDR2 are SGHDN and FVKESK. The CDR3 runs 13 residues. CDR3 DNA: TGTGCCAGCAGCCAGTCGGACGGCAACGTCCTGACTTTC. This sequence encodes CASSQSDGNVLTF.

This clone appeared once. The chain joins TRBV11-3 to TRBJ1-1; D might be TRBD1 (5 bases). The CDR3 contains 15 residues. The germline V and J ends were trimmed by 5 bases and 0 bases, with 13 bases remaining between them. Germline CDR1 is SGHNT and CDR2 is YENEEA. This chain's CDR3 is CASSLGLYMNTEAFF. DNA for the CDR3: TGTGCCAGCAGCCTGGGACTGTACATGAACACTGAAGCTTTCTTT. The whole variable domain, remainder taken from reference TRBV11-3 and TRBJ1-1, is EAGVVQSPRYKIIEKKQPVAFWCNPISGHNTLYWYLQNLGQGPELLIRYENEEAVDDSQLPKDRFSAERLKGVDSTLKIQPAELGDSAVYLCASSLGLYMNTEAFFGQGTRLTVV.

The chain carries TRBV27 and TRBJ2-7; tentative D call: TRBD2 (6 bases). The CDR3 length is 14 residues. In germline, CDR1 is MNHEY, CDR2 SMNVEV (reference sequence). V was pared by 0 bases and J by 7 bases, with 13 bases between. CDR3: CASSLSGTGREQYF. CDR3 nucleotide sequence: TGTGCCAGCAGTTTATCGGGTACGGGGAGGGAGCAGTACTTC.

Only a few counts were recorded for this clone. DNA of the CDR3: TGCGCCAGCAAATGGGACAGGGGCTCCTACGAGCAGTACTTC. It is translated as CASKWDRGSYEQYF. The chain has TRBV5-1 and TRBJ2-7, with 10 positions matching TRBD1. In germline, CDR1 is SGHRS, CDR2 YFSETQ. The CDR3 contains 14 residues. V trimming: 6 bases; J trimming: 0 bases; junction bases outside the gene matches: 3.

CDR3 residues: CASSVMDSLGDTQYF. CDR3 nucleotides: TGTGCCAGCAGCGTTATGGACAGTTTGGGTGATACGCAGTATTTT. V usage is TRBV9 and J usage is TRBJ2-3; possibly TRBD1 for D (6 bases). Germline CDR1 and CDR2: SGDLS and YYNGEE. V shed 2 bases and J shed 6 bases, with 16 bases lying between them. This CDR3 comprises 15 residues.

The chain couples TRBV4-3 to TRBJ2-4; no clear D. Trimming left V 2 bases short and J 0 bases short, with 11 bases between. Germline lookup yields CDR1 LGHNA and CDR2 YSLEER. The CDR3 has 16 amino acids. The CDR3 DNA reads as TGCGCCAGCAGCCAACTTTACTTCGGAGCCAAAAACATTCAGTACTTC. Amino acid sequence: CASSQLYFGAKNIQYF.

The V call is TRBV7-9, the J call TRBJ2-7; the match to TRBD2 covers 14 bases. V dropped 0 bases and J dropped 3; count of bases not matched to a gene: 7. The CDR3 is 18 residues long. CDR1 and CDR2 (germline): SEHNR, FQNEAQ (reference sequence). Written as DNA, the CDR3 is TGTGCCAGCAGCTTAGCAAACGGACTAGCGGGAGGTGTCTACGAGCAGTACTTC. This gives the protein CASSLANGLAGGVYEQYF.

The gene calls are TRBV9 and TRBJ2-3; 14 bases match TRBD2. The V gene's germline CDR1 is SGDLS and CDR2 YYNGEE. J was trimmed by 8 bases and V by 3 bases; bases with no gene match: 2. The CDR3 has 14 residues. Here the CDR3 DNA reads TGTGCCAGCAGCGCGGGACTAGCGGGAGTTACGCAGTATTTT. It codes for CASSAGLAGVTQYF.

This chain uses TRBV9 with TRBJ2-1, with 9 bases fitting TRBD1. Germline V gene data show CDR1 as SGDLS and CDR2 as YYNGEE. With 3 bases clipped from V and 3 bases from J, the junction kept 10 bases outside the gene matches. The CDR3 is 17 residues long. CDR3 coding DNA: TGTGCCAGCAGCGACGGGTTGGGGGGACAGGGCTACAATGAGCAGTTCTTC. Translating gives CASSDGLGGQGYNEQFF.

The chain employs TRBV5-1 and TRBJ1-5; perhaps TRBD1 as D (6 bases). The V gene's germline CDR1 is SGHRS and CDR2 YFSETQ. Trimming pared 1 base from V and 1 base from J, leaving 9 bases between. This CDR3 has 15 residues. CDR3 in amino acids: CASSLSGASNQPQHF. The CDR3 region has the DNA TGCGCCAGCAGCTTGTCAGGGGCGAGCAATCAGCCCCAGCATTTT.

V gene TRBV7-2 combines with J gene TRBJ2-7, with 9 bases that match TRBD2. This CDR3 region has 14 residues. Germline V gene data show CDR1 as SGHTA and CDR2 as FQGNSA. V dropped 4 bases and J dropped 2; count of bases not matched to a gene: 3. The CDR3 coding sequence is TGTGCCAGCAGCTACCTAGCGGGACCCTACGAGCAGTACTTC. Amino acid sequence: CASSYLAGPYEQYF. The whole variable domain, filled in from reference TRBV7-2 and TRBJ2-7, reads GAGVSQSPSNKVTEKGKDVELRCDPISGHTALYWYRQSLGQGLEFLIYFQGNSAPDKSGLPSDRFSAERTGGSVSTLTIQRTQQEDSAVYLCASSYLAGPYEQYFGPGTRLTVT.

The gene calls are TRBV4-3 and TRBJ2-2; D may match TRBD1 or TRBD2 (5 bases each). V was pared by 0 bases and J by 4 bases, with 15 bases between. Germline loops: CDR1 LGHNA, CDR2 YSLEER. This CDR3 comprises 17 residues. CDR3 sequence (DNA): TGCGCCAGCAGCCAAGATCGAGGGGCGCGTAGCACCGGGGAGCTGTTTTTT. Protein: CASSQDRGARSTGELFF.

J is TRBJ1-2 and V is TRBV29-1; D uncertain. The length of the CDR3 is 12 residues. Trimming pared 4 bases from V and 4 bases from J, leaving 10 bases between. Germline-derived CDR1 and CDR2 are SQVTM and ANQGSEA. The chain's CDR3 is CSVGSGFYGYTF. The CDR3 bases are TGCAGCGTTGGATCGGGTTTCTATGGCTACACCTTC.

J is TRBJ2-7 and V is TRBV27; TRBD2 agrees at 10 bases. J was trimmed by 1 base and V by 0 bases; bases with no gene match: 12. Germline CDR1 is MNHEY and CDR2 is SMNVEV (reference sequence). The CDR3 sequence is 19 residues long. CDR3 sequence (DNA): TGTGCCAGCAGTTTATCGGGCGCCAGCGGGAGGGCCATGTCCTACGAGCAGTACTTC. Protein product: CASSLSGASGRAMSYEQYF.